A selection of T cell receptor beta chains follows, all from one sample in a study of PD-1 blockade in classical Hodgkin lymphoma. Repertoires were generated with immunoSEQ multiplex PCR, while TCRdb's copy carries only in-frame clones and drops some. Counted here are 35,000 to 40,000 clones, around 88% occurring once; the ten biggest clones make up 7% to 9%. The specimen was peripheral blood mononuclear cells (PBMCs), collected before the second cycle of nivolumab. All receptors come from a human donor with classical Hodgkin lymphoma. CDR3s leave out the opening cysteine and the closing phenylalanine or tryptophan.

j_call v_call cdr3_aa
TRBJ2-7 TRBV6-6 ASSSPGQALEQY
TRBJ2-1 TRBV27 ASSFTDYNEQF
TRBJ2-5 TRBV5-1 ASSLNFQETQY
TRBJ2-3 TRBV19 ASGSGTVRTDTQY
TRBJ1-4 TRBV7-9 ASSFVQYHEKLF
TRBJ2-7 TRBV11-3 ASSLATLAGDYEQY
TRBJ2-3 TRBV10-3 AIRGALGDTQY
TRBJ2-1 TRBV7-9 ASSGNRGDPYNEQF
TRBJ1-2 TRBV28 ASSPGGTAYYGYT
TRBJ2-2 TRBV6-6 ASSYSRGNRGELF
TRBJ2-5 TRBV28 ASSLYGLSEETQY
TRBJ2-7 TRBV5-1 ASSSDGTVFSYEQY
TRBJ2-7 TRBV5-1 ASSLRAGGDEQY
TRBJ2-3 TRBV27 ASLTRDTQY
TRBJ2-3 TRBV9 ASSLGGALGDTQY
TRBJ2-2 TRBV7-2 ASSLPRGTSGNTGELF
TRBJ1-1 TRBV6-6 ASRLLAGNTEAF
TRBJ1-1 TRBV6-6 ASRNSREAF
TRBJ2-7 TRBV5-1 ASSLAGQGASEQY
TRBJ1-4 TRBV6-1 ASRRSRLYEKLF
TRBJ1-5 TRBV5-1 ASSEQGNSNQPQH
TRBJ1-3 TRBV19 ASSPPRGTGINTIY
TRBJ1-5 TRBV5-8 ASVNGGGFNQPQH
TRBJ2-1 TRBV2 ASLDLNSRNEQF
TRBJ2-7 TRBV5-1 ASSLSLAASYEQY
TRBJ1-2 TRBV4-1 ASSQDRGRGYT
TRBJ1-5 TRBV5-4 ASSLVPRRLQGGGQPQH
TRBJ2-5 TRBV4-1 ASSAGTRALAGGTQY
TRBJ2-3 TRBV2 ASSGTSGRRDTQY
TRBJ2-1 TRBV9 ASSVVSGGYYNEQF
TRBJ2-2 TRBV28 ASRLRSGELF
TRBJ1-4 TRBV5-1 ASSPGFGGNEKLF
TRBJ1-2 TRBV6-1 ASKNPDRLRGYT
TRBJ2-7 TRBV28 ASNPGQGPYEQY
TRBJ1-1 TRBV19 ASRIMGSGAEAF
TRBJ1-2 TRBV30 AWSVFNYGYT
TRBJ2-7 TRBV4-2 ASSQALDFYYEQY
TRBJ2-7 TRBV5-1 ASSYRDRDDEQY
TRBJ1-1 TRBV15 ATSRPTEEAF
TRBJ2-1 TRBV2 ASTQSSGRAHNEQF
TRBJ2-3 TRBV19 ARSNAIAPFSSTDTQY